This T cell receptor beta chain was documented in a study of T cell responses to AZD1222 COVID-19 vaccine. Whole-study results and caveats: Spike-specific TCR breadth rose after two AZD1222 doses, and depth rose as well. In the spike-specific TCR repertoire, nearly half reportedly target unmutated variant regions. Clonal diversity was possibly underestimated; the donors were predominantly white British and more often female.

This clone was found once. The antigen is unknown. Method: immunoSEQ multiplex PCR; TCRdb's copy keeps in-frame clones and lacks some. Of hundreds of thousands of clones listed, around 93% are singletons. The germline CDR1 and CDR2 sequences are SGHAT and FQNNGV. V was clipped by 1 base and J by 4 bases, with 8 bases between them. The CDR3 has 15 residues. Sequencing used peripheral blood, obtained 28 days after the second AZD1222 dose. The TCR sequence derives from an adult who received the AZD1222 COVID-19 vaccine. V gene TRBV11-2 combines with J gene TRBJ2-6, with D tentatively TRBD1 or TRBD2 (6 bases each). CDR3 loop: CASSLAGAGANVLTF. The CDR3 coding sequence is TGTGCCAGCAGCTTAGCGGGGGCCGGGGCCAACGTCCTGACTTTC.